This record covers a single TCR beta chain. Antigen: not known. Germline V CDR1 and CDR2: SNHLY, FYNNEI. The V end was cut by 5 bases, the J end by 7 bases, with 17 bases between. The CDR3 length is 14 residues. 60 Vbeta and 13 Jbeta primers were used in PCR. In the authors' methods: Roughly 80 million unique TCR beta chains, 9 million to 11 million shared, were counted in a later analysis. TCRdb's table, derived via immunoSEQ multiplex PCR, lists solely in-frame clones and lacks some. D and trimming were read from the DNA, whereas the V and J calls and clone size are those reported in that table. The sample holds under 200,000 clones, roughly 82% seen once. This sample was taken from a study of cytomegalovirus exposure and HLA in healthy donors. Points from the study as a whole: An analysis done earlier found most TCR beta V segments productive about 87% or about 30% of the time.

The V call is TRBV2, the J call TRBJ1-1; D is possibly TRBD1 (6 bases). The specimen sequenced was PBMCs. This sequence was found in a man aged 45-65 years in good health and CMV-seropositive. The CDR3 spells CASSTPWDTGEAFF. In DNA form, the CDR3 reads TGTGCCAGCAGTACACCGTGGGACACCGGTGAAGCTTTCTTT. Full variable domain (missing parts from reference TRBV2 and TRBJ1-1): EPEVTQTPSHQVTQMGQEVILRCVPISNHLYFYWYRQILGQKVEFLVSFYNNEISEKSEIFDDQFSVERPDGSNFTLKIRSTKLEDSAMYFCASSTPWDTGEAFFGQGTRLTVV.